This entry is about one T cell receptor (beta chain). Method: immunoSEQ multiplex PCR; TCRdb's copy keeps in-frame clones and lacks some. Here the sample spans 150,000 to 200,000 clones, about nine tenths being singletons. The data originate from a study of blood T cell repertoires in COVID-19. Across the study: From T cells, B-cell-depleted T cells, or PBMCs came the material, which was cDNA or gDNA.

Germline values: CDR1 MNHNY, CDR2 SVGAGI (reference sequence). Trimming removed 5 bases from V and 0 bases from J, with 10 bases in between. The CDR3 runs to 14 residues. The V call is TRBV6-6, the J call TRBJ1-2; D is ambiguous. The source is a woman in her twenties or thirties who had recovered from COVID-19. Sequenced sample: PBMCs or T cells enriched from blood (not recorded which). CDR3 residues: CASSPSQTNYGYTF. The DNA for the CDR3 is TGTGCCAGCAGTCCCTCACAGACTAACTATGGCTACACCTTC.